This T cell receptor (beta chain) was found in a study of spatial heterogeneity in lung cancer. Whole-study results and caveats: Counts of expanded alpha and beta TCRs within tumors tracked the tumor nonsynonymous mutation count. Coverage of tumor T cells was estimated at approximately 7% for alpha chains and roughly 13% for beta chains.

V lost 2 bases, J lost 8 bases, and 12 bases lay in between. Germline V CDR1 and CDR2: SGHRS, YFSETQ. This CDR3 region has 13 residues. A note on this clonotype: The antigen remains unidentified. Because this beta chain is a stray read in a library intended to capture alpha chains, its abundance should not be given much weight.

The time point here: sample taken at primary tumor resection. The donor population consisted of approximately 70 patients with untreated, early-stage non-small cell lung cancer. Tumor, nontumor lung or frozen PBMC supplied whole RNA, sequenced without sorting. All TCR cDNA molecules were individually tagged with a unique molecular identifier. TCRdb passed the 5' RACE reads through MiXCR, listing each CDR3 protein once. The table lists 16,000 or so distinct CDR3 sequences, approximately 7% of them singletons. Sample: lung tumor tissue, taken at surgery. This TCR was recovered from a female donor with early-stage non-small cell lung cancer. V usage is TRBV5-1 and J usage is TRBJ2-3, with D possibly being TRBD1 or TRBD2 (5 bases each). The CDR3 protein is CASSFRDEGTQYF. The CDR3 DNA is TGCGCCAGCAGCTTCCGGGACGAAGGTACGCAGTATTTT.